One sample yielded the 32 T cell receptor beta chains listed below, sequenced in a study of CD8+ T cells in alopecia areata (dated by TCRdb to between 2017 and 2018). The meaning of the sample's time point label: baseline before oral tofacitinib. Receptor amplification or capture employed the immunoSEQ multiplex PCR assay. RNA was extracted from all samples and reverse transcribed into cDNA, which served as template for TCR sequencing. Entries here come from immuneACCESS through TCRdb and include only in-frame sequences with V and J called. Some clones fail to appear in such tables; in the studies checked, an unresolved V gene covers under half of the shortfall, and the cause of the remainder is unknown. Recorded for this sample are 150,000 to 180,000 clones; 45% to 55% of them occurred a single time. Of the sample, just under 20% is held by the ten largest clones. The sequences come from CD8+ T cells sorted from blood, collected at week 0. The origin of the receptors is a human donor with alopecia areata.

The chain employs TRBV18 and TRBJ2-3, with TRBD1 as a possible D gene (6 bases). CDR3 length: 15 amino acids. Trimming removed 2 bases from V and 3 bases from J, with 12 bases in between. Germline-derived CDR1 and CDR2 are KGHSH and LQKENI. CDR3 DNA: TGTGCCAGCTCACCATCCCCCAGGGGAACAGATACGCAGTATTTT. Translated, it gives CASSPSPRGTDTQYF. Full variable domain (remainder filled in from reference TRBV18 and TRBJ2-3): NAGVMQNPRHLVRRRGQEARLRCSPMKGHSHVYWYRQLPEEGLKFMVYLQKENIIDESGMPKERFSAEFPKEGPSILRIQQVVRGDSAAYFCASSPSPRGTDTQYFGPGTRLTVL.

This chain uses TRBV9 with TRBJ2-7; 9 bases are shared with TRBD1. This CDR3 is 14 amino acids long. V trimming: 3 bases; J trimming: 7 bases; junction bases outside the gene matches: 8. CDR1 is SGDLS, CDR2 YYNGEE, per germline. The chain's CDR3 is CASSDGGTGKEQYF. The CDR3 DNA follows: TGTGCCAGCAGCGATGGCGGGACAGGGAAAGAGCAGTACTTC.

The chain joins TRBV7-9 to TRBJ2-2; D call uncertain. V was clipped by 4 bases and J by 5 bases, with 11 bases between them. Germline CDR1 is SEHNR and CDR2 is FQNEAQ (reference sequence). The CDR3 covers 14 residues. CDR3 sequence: CASSSGHRTGELFF. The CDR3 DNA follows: TGTGCCAGCAGCTCGGGCCATAGGACCGGGGAGCTGTTTTTT.

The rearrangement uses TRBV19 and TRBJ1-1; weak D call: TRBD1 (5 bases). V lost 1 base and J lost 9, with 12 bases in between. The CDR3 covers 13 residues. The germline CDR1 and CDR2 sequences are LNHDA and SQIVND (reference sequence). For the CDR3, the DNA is TGTGCCAGTAGTATAGTTGACAGAGAGAAAGCTTTCTTT. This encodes CASSIVDREKAFF.

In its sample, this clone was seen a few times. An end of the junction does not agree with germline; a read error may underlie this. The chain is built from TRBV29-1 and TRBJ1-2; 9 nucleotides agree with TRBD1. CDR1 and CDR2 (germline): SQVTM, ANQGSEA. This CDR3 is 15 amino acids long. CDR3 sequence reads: CSVFSTTVPGQGLEF. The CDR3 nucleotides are TGCAGCGTTTTCTCGACGACGGTGCCGGGACAGGGATTGGAGTTC.

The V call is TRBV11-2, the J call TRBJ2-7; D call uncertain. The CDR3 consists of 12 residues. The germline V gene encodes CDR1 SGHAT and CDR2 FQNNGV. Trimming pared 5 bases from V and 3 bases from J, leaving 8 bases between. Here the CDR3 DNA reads TGTGCCAGCAGCCCCCCCGACTACGAGCAGTACTTC. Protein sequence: CASSPPDYEQYF. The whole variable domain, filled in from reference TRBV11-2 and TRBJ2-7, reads EAGVAQSPRYKIIEKRQSVAFWCNPISGHATLYWYQQILGQGPKLLIQFQNNGVVDDSQLPKDRFSAERLKGVDSTLKIQPAKLEDSAVYLCASSPPDYEQYFGPGTRLTVT.

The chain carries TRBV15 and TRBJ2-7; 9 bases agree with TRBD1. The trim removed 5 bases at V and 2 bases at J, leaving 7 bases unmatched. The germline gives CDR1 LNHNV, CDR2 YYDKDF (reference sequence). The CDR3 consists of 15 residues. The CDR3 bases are TGTGCCACCAGCCCTCCGGGGGACAGGGCCTACGAGCAGTACTTC. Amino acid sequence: CATSPPGDRAYEQYF.

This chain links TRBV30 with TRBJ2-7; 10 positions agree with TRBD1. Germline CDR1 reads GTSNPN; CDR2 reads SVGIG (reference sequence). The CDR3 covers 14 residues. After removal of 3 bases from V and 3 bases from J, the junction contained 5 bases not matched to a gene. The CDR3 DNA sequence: TGTGCCTGGAGACAGGGACAGGGGCTCTACGAGCAGTACTTC. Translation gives CAWRQGQGLYEQYF.

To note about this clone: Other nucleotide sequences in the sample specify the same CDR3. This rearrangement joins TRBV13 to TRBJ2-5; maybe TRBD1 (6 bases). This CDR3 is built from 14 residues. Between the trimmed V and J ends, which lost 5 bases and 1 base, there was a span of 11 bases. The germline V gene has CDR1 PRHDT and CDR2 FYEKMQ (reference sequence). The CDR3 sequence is CASSPRGGQETQYF. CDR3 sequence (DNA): TGTGCCAGCAGCCCCAGAGGGGGCCAAGAGACCCAGTACTTC.

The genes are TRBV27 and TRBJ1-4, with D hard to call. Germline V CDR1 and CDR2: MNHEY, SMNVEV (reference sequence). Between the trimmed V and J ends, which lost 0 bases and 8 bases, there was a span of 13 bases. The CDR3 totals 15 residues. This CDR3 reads CASSLSRARGEKLFF. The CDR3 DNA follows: TGTGCCAGCAGTTTATCTAGAGCCCGCGGGGAAAAACTGTTTTTT.

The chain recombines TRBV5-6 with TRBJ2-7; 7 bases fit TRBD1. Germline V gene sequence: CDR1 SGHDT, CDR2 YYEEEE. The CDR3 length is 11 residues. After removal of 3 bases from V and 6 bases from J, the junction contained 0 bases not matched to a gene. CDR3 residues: CASSSGGEQYF. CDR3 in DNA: TGTGCCAGCAGCTCAGGGGGCGAGCAGTACTTC. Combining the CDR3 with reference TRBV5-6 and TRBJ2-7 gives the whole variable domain DAGVTQSPTHLIKTRGQQVTLRCSPKSGHDTVSWYQQALGQGPQFIFQYYEEEERQRGNFPDRFSGHQFPNYSSELNVNALLLGDSALYLCASSSGGEQYFGPGTRLTVT.

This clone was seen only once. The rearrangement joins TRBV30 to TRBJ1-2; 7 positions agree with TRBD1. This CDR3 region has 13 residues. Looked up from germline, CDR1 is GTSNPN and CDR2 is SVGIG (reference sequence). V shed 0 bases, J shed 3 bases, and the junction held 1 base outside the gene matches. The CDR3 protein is CAWSVGQYYGYTF. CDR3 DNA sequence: TGTGCCTGGAGTGTGGGACAGTACTATGGCTACACCTTC. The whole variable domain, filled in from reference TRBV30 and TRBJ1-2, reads SQTIHQWPATLVQPVGSPLSLECTVEGTSNPNLYWYRQAAGRGLQLLFYSVGIGQISSEVPQNLSASRPQDRQFILSSKKLLLSDSGFYLCAWSVGQYYGYTFGSGTRLTVV.

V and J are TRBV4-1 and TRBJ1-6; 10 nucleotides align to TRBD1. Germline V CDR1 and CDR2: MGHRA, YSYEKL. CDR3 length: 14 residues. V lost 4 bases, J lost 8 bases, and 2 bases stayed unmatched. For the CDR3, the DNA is TGCGCCAGCAGCCTCGGGACAGGGGATTCACCCCTCCACTTT. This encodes CASSLGTGDSPLHF.

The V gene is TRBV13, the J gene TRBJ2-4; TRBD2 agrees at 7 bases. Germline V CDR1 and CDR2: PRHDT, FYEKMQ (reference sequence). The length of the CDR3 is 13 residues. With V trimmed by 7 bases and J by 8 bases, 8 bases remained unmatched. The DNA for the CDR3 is TGTGCCAGCAAACTCCCCAGCGGGGACATTCAGTACTTC. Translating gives CASKLPSGDIQYF.

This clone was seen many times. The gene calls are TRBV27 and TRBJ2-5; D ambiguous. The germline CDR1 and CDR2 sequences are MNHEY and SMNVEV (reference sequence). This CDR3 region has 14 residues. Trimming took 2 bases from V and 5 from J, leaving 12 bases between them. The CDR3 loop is CASSLVGRVETQYF. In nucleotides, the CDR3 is TGTGCCAGCAGTTTAGTCGGCCGGGTGGAGACCCAGTACTTC.

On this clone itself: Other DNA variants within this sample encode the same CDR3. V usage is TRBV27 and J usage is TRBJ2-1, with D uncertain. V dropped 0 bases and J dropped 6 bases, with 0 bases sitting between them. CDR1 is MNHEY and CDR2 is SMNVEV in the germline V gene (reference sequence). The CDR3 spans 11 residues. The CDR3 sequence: CASSLSNEQFF. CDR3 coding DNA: TGTGCCAGCAGTTTATCCAATGAGCAGTTCTTC.

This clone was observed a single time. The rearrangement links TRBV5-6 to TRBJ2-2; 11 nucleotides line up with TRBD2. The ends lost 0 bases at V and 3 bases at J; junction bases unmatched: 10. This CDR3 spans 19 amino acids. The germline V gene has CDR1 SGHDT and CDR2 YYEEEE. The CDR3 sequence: CASSLDGLAGGPYTGELFF. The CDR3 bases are TGTGCCAGCAGCTTGGATGGGCTAGCGGGGGGCCCATACACCGGGGAGCTGTTTTTT.

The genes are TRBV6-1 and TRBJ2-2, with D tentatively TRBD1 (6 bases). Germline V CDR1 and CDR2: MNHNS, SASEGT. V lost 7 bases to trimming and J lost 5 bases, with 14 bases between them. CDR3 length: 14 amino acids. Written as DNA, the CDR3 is TGTGCCAGCACCGGGACACCCGTAACCGGGGAGCTGTTTTTT. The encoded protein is CASTGTPVTGELFF.

CDR3 DNA sequence: TGTGCCAGCAGCCCCCGGGCCGACAGCCGCGAGCAGTACTTC. It codes for CASSPRADSREQYF. The chain uses TRBV7-2 and TRBJ2-7; a weak D match, TRBD1 (5 bases). Germline CDR1 is SGHTA and CDR2 is FQGNSA. Trimming stripped 5 bases from V and 6 bases from J, with 17 bases between. The CDR3 totals 14 residues.

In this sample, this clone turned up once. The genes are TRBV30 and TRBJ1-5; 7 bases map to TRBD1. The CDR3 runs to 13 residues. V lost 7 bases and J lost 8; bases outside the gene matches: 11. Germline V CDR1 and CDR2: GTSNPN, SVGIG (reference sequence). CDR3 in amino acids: CASRQGRGKPQHF. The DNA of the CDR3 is TGTGCCTCCAGACAGGGAAGGGGCAAGCCCCAGCATTTT.

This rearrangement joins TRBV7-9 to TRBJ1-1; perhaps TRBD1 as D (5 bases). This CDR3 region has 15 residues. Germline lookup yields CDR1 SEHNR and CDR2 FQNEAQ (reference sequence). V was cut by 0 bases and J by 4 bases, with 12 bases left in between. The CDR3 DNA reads TGTGCCAGCAGCTTAGCAGGGGCCCGCGGCACTGAAGCTTTCTTT. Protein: CASSLAGARGTEAFF. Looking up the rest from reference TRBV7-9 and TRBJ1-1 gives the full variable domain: DTGVSQNPRHKITKRGQNVTFRCDPISEHNRLYWYRQTLGQGPEFLTYFQNEAQLEKSRLLSDRFSAERPKGSFSTLEIQRTEQGDSAMYLCASSLAGARGTEAFFGQGTRLTVV.

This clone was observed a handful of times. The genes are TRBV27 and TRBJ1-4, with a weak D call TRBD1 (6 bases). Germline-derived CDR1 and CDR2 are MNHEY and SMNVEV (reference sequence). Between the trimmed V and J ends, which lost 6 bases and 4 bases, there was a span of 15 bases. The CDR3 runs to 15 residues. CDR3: CASREGQSGNEKLFF. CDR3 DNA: TGTGCCAGCAGGGAAGGACAGTCCGGTAATGAAAAACTGTTTTTT.

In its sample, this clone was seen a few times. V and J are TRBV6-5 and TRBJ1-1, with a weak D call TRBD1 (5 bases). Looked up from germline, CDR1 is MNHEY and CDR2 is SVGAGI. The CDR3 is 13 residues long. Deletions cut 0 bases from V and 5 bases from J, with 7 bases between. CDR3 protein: CASSYSWGTEAFF. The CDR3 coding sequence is TGTGCCAGCAGTTACTCGTGGGGGACTGAAGCTTTCTTT.

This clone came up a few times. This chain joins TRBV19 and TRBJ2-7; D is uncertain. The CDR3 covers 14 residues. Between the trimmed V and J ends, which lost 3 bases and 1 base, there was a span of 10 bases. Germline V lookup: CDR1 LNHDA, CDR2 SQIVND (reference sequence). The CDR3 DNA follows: TGTGCCAGTAGTATCGGTGACCGTTCCTACGAGCAGTACTTC. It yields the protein CASSIGDRSYEQYF.

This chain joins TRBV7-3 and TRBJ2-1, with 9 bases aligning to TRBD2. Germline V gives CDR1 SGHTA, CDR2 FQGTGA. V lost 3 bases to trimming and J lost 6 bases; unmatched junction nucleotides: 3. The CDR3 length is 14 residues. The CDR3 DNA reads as TGTGCCAGCAGCTTTAGCGGGGGCGGCAATGAGCAGTTCTTC. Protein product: CASSFSGGGNEQFF.

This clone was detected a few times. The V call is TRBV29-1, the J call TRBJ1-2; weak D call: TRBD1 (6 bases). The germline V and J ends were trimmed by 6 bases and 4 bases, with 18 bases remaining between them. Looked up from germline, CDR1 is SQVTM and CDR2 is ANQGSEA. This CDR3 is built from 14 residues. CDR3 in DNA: TGCAGCGTCCAACTACAGGACAGTCCCTATGGCTACACCTTC. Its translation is CSVQLQDSPYGYTF.

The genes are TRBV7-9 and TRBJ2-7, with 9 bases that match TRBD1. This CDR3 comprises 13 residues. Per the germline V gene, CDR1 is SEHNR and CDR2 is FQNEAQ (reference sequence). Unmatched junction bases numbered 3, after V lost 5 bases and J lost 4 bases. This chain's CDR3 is CASSGDREYEQYF. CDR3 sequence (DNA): TGTGCCAGCAGCGGGGACAGGGAGTACGAGCAGTACTTC.

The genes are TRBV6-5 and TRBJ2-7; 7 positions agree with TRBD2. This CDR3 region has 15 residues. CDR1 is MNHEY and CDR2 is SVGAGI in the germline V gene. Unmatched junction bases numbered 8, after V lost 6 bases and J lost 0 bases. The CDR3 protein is CASSHGLVASYEQYF. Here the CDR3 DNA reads TGTGCCAGCAGCCACGGACTAGTGGCCTCCTACGAGCAGTACTTC.

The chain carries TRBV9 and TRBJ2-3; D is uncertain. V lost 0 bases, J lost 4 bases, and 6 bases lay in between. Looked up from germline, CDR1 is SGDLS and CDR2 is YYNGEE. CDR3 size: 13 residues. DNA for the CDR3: TGTGCCAGCAGCGTAGGGTCCTCAGATACGCAGTATTTT. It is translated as CASSVGSSDTQYF.

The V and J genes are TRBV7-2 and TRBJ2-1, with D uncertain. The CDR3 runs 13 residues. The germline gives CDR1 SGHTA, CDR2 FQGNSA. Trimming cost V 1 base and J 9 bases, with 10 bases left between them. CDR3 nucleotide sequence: TGTGCCAGCAGCTTAGAGCACCGAGGTGAGCAGTTCTTC. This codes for CASSLEHRGEQFF.

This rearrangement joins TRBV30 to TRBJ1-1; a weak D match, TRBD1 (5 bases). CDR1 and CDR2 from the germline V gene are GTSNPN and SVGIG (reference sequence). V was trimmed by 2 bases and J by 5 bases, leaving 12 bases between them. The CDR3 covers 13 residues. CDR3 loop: CAWSRRGVTEAFF. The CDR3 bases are TGTGCCTGGAGTCGACGGGGGGTTACTGAAGCTTTCTTT. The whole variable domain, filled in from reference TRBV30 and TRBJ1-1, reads SQTIHQWPATLVQPVGSPLSLECTVEGTSNPNLYWYRQAAGRGLQLLFYSVGIGQISSEVPQNLSASRPQDRQFILSSKKLLLSDSGFYLCAWSRRGVTEAFFGQGTRLTVV.

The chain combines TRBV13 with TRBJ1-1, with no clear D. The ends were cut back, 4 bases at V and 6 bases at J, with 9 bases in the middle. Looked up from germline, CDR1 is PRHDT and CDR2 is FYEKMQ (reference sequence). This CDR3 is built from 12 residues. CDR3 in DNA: TGTGCCAGCAGCTCGGGCGGCCCTGAAGCTTTCTTT. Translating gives CASSSGGPEAFF. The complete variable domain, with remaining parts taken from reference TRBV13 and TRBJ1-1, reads AAGVIQSPRHLIKEKRETATLKCYPIPRHDTVYWYQQGPGQDPQFLISFYEKMQSDKGSIPDRFSAQQFSDYHSELNMSSLELGDSALYFCASSSGGPEAFFGQGTRLTVV.